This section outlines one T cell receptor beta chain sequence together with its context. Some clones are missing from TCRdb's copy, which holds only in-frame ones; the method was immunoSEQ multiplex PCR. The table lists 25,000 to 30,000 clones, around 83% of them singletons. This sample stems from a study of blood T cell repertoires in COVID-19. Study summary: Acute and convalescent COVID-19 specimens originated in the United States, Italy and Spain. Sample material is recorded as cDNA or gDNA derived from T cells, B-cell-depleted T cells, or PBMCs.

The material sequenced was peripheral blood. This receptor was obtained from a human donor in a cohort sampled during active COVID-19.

The CDR3 sequence: CSVRLGMDTGELFF. DNA for the CDR3: TGCAGCGTCCGTTTGGGCATGGACACCGGGGAGCTGTTTTTT. The rearrangement joins TRBV29-1 to TRBJ2-2; D remains ambiguous. CDR1 is SQVTM, CDR2 ANQGSEA, per germline. The CDR3 is 14 amino acids. Trimming stripped 6 bases from V and 3 bases from J, with 14 bases between.